This T cell receptor (beta chain) derives from a study of CXCR3-negative and CXCR3-positive naive CD8 T cells. UMI labels and 5' RACE were used to prepare the TRB cDNA libraries. Reanalyzing the 5' RACE reads, TCRdb keeps one entry per CDR3 protein, without DNA. The sample yields under 150,000 distinct CDR3 sequences, of which the top ten take up approximately 0.54%. With respect to this clonotype: What it binds is unknown.

The germline V gene has CDR1 SEHNR and CDR2 FQNEAQ (reference sequence). There are 13 residues in the CDR3. Study results and limitations: In CXCR3-positive naive cells, the TRB CDR3s were more hydrophobic than in CXCR3-negative naive cells.

Sequencing was done on a sample of naive CXCR3+ CD8+ T cells from blood. Sample subset: CD45RO-CCR7+CD27+CD95- naive CD8+ T cells expressing CXCR3 (TNR3+). The J gene is TRBJ1-1, the V gene TRBV7-9. This TCR came from a human donor in good health. Some clones in this sample may be carry-over from other donors' samples. The CDR3 loop reads CASTLDSLTEAFF.